One and the same sample provided the 13 T cell receptor beta chains below, sequenced in a study of siplizumab effects on memory and regulatory T cells. Libraries were prepared by immunoSEQ multiplex PCR; TCRdb keeps only in-frame clonotypes and omits some of them. The sample shows some 99,000 clones, about 90% of them seen only once. The specimen sequenced was Tregs sorted from blood. Every receptor here comes from a human donor in good health.

The chain has TRBV6-5 and TRBJ1-1; TRBD1 is a possible D gene (5 bases). V shed 6 bases and J shed 5 bases, with 16 bases lying between them. CDR3 length: 14 residues. CDR1 is MNHEY and CDR2 is SVGAGI in the germline V gene. The CDR3 protein is CASSPPGGVTEAFF. The CDR3 bases are TGTGCCAGCAGCCCCCCCGGGGGGGTTACTGAAGCTTTCTTT.

The chain carries TRBV15 and TRBJ1-2, with D unresolved. The germline V gene has CDR1 LNHNV and CDR2 YYDKDF (reference sequence). V dropped 0 bases and J dropped 8 bases, with 10 bases sitting between them. This CDR3 contains 13 residues. The CDR3 region is CATSRELVLGYTF. CDR3 DNA sequence: TGTGCCACCAGCAGAGAACTGGTTCTCGGCTACACCTTC.

The chain has TRBV6-5 and TRBJ1-5; tentative D call: TRBD1 (5 bases). The V and J ends lost 0 bases and 6 bases respectively, with 15 bases between them. CDR1 is MNHEY, CDR2 SVGAGI, per germline. The CDR3 length is 16 residues. This chain's CDR3 is CASSYSGQGGSQPQHF. The CDR3, as DNA: TGTGCCAGCAGTTACTCTGGGCAGGGTGGGTCTCAGCCCCAGCATTTT.

The rearrangement links TRBV7-2 to TRBJ2-3; 10 nucleotides align to TRBD2. The germline V gene encodes CDR1 SGHTA and CDR2 FQGNSA. The CDR3 spans 17 residues. V was clipped by 0 bases and J by 4 bases; unmatched bases: 7. The CDR3 coding sequence is TGTGCCAGCAGCTTAGCGAGGCTAGCGGGGGCCGCAGATACGCAGTATTTT. It codes for CASSLARLAGAADTQYF.

This sequence joins TRBV25-1 and TRBJ2-7; D possibly corresponds to TRBD1 (8 bases). Trimming left V 5 bases short and J 4 bases short, with 15 bases between. CDR3 length: 14 amino acids. Germline V lookup: CDR1 MGHDK, CDR2 SYGVNS. The CDR3 sequence is CASSYRGGAYEQYF. In DNA, the CDR3 is TGTGCCAGCAGTTACAGGGGGGGAGCTTACGAGCAGTACTTC.

The chain links TRBV19 to TRBJ1-5, with a possible D match to TRBD1 (6 bases). The V gene lost 5 bases and the J gene lost 7 bases, with 15 bases spanning the gap. The CDR3 length is 14 residues. Looked up from germline, CDR1 is LNHDA and CDR2 is SQIVND (reference sequence). The CDR3 is CASSADPRGQPQHF. The CDR3 DNA is TGTGCCAGTAGTGCAGACCCGAGGGGGCAGCCCCAGCATTTT.

V gene TRBV11-3 combines with J gene TRBJ1-1, with D possibly matching TRBD1 (5 bases). CDR1 is SGHNT and CDR2 is YENEEA in the germline V gene. Trimming took 3 bases from V and 5 from J, leaving 10 bases between them. The CDR3 loop spans 13 amino acids. In DNA, the CDR3 is TGTGCCAGCAGCTTGAGAGAGGGGACTGAAGCTTTCTTT. Encoded protein: CASSLREGTEAFF. Full variable domain (remainder filled in from reference TRBV11-3 and TRBJ1-1): EAGVVQSPRYKIIEKKQPVAFWCNPISGHNTLYWYLQNLGQGPELLIRYENEEAVDDSQLPKDRFSAERLKGVDSTLKIQPAELGDSAVYLCASSLREGTEAFFGQGTRLTVV.

This chain connects TRBV6-6 to TRBJ1-2; D is unresolved. The V and J ends lost 7 bases and 2 bases respectively, with 11 bases between them. Germline-derived CDR1 and CDR2 are MNHNY and SVGAGI (reference sequence). The CDR3 extends over 13 amino acids. The CDR3 nucleotides read TGTGCCAGCACGCTTATCCAGAACTATGGCTACACCTTC. It specifies CASTLIQNYGYTF.

This chain joins TRBV29-1 and TRBJ2-3; TRBD1 might be the D (6 bases). With 6 bases removed from V and 4 bases from J, the gap between germline ends came to 11 bases. The germline CDR1 and CDR2 sequences are SQVTM and ANQGSEA. The CDR3 covers 12 residues. CDR3 bases: TGCAGCGTAACTACAGGGTCAGATACGCAGTATTTT. Encoded protein: CSVTTGSDTQYF.

The CDR3 DNA reads TGTGCCAGCAGCCTCTCGGGAGGGAGCTCCTACGAGCAGTACTTC. It translates to CASSLSGGSSYEQYF. This sequence joins TRBV11-2 and TRBJ2-7, with TRBD2 identical over 8 bases. This CDR3 spans 15 amino acids. V trimming: 5 bases; J trimming: 0 bases; junction bases outside the gene matches: 6. CDR1 and CDR2 (germline): SGHAT, FQNNGV.

The chain joins TRBV29-1 to TRBJ2-7; 8 nucleotides align to TRBD2. The length of the CDR3 is 15 residues. V was pared by 0 bases and J by 7 bases, with 11 bases of the junction left unmatched. CDR1 SQVTM and CDR2 ANQGSEA come from the germline V gene. CDR3 in amino acids: CSVEDSPGGPREQYF. The CDR3 DNA is TGCAGCGTTGAAGATAGTCCGGGAGGGCCACGGGAGCAGTACTTC.

This clone was found once. V usage is TRBV6-1 and J usage is TRBJ1-2; D unclear. V was pared by 1 base and J by 4 bases, with 16 bases between. CDR1 is MNHNS, CDR2 SASEGT, per germline. CDR3 length equals 16 residues. The CDR3 DNA reads TGTGCCAGCAGTGAAGAAGCACAAACCCCCCTCTATGGCTACACCTTC. Its translation: CASSEEAQTPLYGYTF.

The V call is TRBV7-2, the J call TRBJ2-1; 11 bases are a match to TRBD2. In germline, CDR1 is SGHTA, CDR2 FQGNSA. The trim removed 5 bases at V and 9 bases at J, leaving 6 bases unmatched. CDR3 size: 14 residues. The CDR3 sequence is CASSPSGGWGEQFF. The DNA of the CDR3 is TGTGCCAGCAGCCCTAGCGGGGGGTGGGGTGAGCAGTTCTTC.